Below are 5 T cell receptor beta chains sequenced from a single sample in a study of T cell therapy after organ transplantation. These receptors are not linked to any known antigen. Time point meaning: 4-8 weeks after completion of therapy. Here immunoSEQ multiplex PCR was the method, and the copy in TCRdb shows in-frame clones only, minus some. The profile shows approximately 20,000 clones, 81% of them singletons. The sequencing here drew on CD8+ T cells from blood, taken after autologous CMV-specific T cell therapy. These receptors all come from a human patient who had received a solid organ transplant and had CMV disease. The graft donor may account for some of the T cells.

This clone occurred a few times. The chain carries TRBV4-3 and TRBJ2-5; D gene unclear. V lost 1 base, J lost 4 bases, and 10 bases lay in between. CDR3 length: 14 residues. Germline-derived CDR1 and CDR2 are LGHNA and YSLEER. The CDR3, as DNA: TGCGCCAGCAGCCAAGGTATCGGGTCAGAGACCCAGTACTTC. Protein: CASSQGIGSETQYF.

The genes are TRBV9 and TRBJ2-2; TRBD1 or TRBD2 may be the D gene (5 bases each). CDR1 SGDLS and CDR2 YYNGEE come from the germline V gene. V lost 5 bases and J lost 0, with 17 bases in between. The CDR3 is 17 residues long. The CDR3 DNA reads as TGTGCCAGCAGGGGGGATTCGGCGAACTCGAACACCGGGGAGCTGTTTTTT. Its translation is CASRGDSANSNTGELFF.

This clone showed up just a few times. CDR3 amino acids: CASSLSGRLGYGYTF. The CDR3 DNA reads TGCGCCAGCAGCTTATCGGGACGCCTGGGCTATGGCTACACCTTC. This chain connects TRBV5-1 to TRBJ1-2; TRBD1 is a possible D gene (5 bases). V was cut by 2 bases and J by 4 bases, with 15 bases left in between. Germline V CDR1 and CDR2: SGHRS, YFSETQ. This CDR3 region has 15 residues.

For the CDR3, the DNA is TGCGCCAGCAGCTTGGTGGGACAGGTCACAGATACGCAGTATTTT. Its protein product is CASSLVGQVTDTQYF. The chain has TRBV5-1 and TRBJ2-3; 8 bases match TRBD1. The CDR3 has 15 amino acids. The V gene end was trimmed by 0 bases and the J gene end by 2 bases; junction bases not matched to a gene: 2. The germline V gene encodes CDR1 SGHRS and CDR2 YFSETQ.

The gene calls are TRBV7-2 and TRBJ2-7, with 7 bases matching TRBD1. The CDR3 sequence is 17 residues long. The J segment lost 6 bases and the V segment lost 4 bases, leaving 18 bases of the junction unmatched. Germline values: CDR1 SGHTA, CDR2 FQGNSA. CDR3: CASSSQSWGTVYFEQYF. DNA for the CDR3: TGTGCCAGCAGCTCCCAATCTTGGGGGACAGTTTATTTCGAGCAGTACTTC.